The 25 T cell receptor beta chains presented below share a single source sample, sequenced in a study of OX40 agonist ivuxolimab in advanced cancers. Library preparation employed the immunoSEQ multiplex PCR assay. TCRdb stores this immuneACCESS table with in-frame sequences only. Part of the clones is absent; in the studies checked, under half of the shortfall reflects unresolved V genes, and no reason is known for the rest. A total of 35,000 to 50,000 clones appear in this sample, about 86% of them only once. The ten biggest clones cover less than 25% of the sample. Sequenced material: CD4+ or CD8+ T cells sorted from blood, taken in a trial of the OX40 agonist ivuxolimab. These receptors all come from an adult with an advanced solid tumor such as melanoma, head and neck, liver or kidney cancer.

The CDR3 DNA is TGTGCCAGCAGTCCCTCGCCACCTGGGGGTAATGAAAAACTGTTTTTT. This encodes CASSPSPPGGNEKLFF. This chain uses TRBV27 with TRBJ1-4; perhaps TRBD1 as D (5 bases). The CDR3 loop spans 16 amino acids. V dropped 5 bases and J dropped 4 bases, with 17 bases sitting between them. Germline values: CDR1 MNHEY, CDR2 SMNVEV (reference sequence).

The gene calls are TRBV11-2 and TRBJ2-3; TRBD2 is a possible D gene (6 bases). Germline V gives CDR1 SGHAT, CDR2 FQNNGV. The V end lost 3 bases, the J end lost 0 bases, and 10 bases lay between the germline ends. The CDR3 has 15 residues. The DNA for the CDR3 is TGTGCCAGCAGCTTCGCCGGGACTAGCACAGATACGCAGTATTTT. Its translation is CASSFAGTSTDTQYF.

The genes are TRBV4-3 and TRBJ1-1; weak D call: TRBD1 (5 bases). Germline CDR1 is LGHNA and CDR2 is YSLEER. This CDR3 has 16 residues. Trimming took off 0 bases at V and 0 bases at J, with 11 bases between the two ends. The CDR3 loop reads CASSQDWRGLNTEAFF. The CDR3 DNA reads as TGCGCCAGCAGCCAAGATTGGAGGGGTTTGAACACTGAAGCTTTCTTT.

This chain joins TRBV6-5 and TRBJ1-2, with TRBD1 identical over 7 bases. V trimming: 3 bases; J trimming: 5 bases; junction bases outside the gene matches: 9. The CDR3 contains 15 residues. Germline V gene data show CDR1 as MNHEY and CDR2 as SVGAGI. The CDR3 DNA reads as TGTGCCAGCAGTTATGCCCCGGGACAGCAGTATGGCTACACCTTC. Protein: CASSYAPGQQYGYTF.

This chain links TRBV29-1 with TRBJ1-6, with 8 bases lining up with TRBD1. CDR3 length: 15 amino acids. Unmatched junction bases numbered 6, after V lost 1 base and J lost 7 bases. The germline V gene encodes CDR1 SQVTM and CDR2 ANQGSEA. CDR3 sequence reads: CSVEVQGEENSPLHF. The DNA for the CDR3 is TGCAGCGTTGAAGTACAGGGGGAAGAGAATTCACCCCTCCACTTT. Combining the CDR3 with reference TRBV29-1 and TRBJ1-6 gives the whole variable domain SAVISQKPSRDICQRGTSLTIQCQVDSQVTMMFWYRQQPGQSLTLIATANQGSEATYESGFVIDKFPISRPNLTFSTLTVSNMSPEDSSIYLCSVEVQGEENSPLHFGNGTRLTVT.

This chain connects TRBV4-3 to TRBJ2-3, with 10 bases identical to TRBD1. Per the germline V gene, CDR1 is LGHNA and CDR2 is YSLEER. The V segment lost 0 bases and the J segment 5 bases; nucleotides outside the gene matches: 5. The CDR3 runs to 16 residues. The CDR3, as DNA: TGCGCCAGCAGCCAAGAAGGGACAGGGGCCGGAGATACGCAGTATTTT. It codes for CASSQEGTGAGDTQYF.

This chain uses TRBV5-6 with TRBJ1-5; a possible D gene is TRBD1 (5 bases). Trimming removed 4 bases from V and 0 bases from J, with 14 bases in between. Germline V gene data show CDR1 as SGHDT and CDR2 as YYEEEE. The CDR3 is 16 amino acids. The CDR3: CASSLQGPYSNQPQHF. CDR3 nucleotide sequence: TGTGCCAGCAGCCTCCAGGGACCCTATAGCAATCAGCCCCAGCATTTT. The full variable domain, in which reference TRBV5-6 and TRBJ1-5 provide the parts outside the CDR3, is DAGVTQSPTHLIKTRGQQVTLRCSPKSGHDTVSWYQQALGQGPQFIFQYYEEEERQRGNFPDRFSGHQFPNYSSELNVNALLLGDSALYLCASSLQGPYSNQPQHFGDGTRLSIL.

The chain carries TRBV7-2 and TRBJ2-3; D remains ambiguous. Germline CDR1 is SGHTA and CDR2 is FQGNSA. The germline V and J ends were trimmed by 1 base and 2 bases, with 7 bases remaining between them. This CDR3 is built from 14 residues. CDR3 residues: CASSLDTTTDTQYF. The CDR3 DNA reads TGTGCCAGCAGCTTAGACACTACCACAGATACGCAGTATTTT. Drawing the rest from reference TRBV7-2 and TRBJ2-3, the complete variable domain is GAGVSQSPSNKVTEKGKDVELRCDPISGHTALYWYRQSLGQGLEFLIYFQGNSAPDKSGLPSDRFSAERTGGSVSTLTIQRTQQEDSAVYLCASSLDTTTDTQYFGPGTRLTVL.

The chain employs TRBV2 and TRBJ2-3; 7 bases line up with TRBD2. Germline lookup yields CDR1 SNHLY and CDR2 FYNNEI. V was pared by 7 bases and J by 6 bases, with 10 bases of the junction left unmatched. The CDR3 contains 14 residues. CDR3 DNA sequence: TGTGCCAGCATTCTAGGGACTAACTCCGATACGCAGTATTTT. Amino acids: CASILGTNSDTQYF.

This clone was recorded once. The gene calls are TRBV2 and TRBJ1-5, with D possibly TRBD1 on 6 matching bases. The CDR3 covers 12 residues. Germline V lookup: CDR1 SNHLY, CDR2 FYNNEI. Trimming removed 7 bases from V and 3 bases from J, with 7 bases in between. CDR3 residues: CASTGVNQPQHF. DNA of the CDR3: TGTGCCAGCACAGGGGTCAATCAGCCCCAGCATTTT.

The chain joins TRBV28 to TRBJ1-5; 7 bases align to TRBD1. Germline CDR1 is MDHEN and CDR2 is SYDVKM. With 5 bases clipped from V and 7 bases from J, the junction kept 11 bases outside the gene matches. CDR3 size: 15 residues. The CDR3 bases are TGTGCCAGCAGTGACAGGGCACCTTTGTGGCAGCCCCAGCATTTT. Translating it yields CASSDRAPLWQPQHF.

The chain employs TRBV4-1 and TRBJ1-3; weak D call: TRBD1 (5 bases). The CDR3 loop spans 17 amino acids. The germline V gene encodes CDR1 MGHRA and CDR2 YSYEKL. V was cut by 2 bases and J by 0 bases, with 14 bases left in between. The CDR3 loop is CASSQTGTDPSGNTIYF. The CDR3 nucleotides are TGCGCCAGCAGCCAAACCGGGACGGACCCCTCTGGAAACACCATATATTTT.

The chain employs TRBV9 and TRBJ2-7; 11 positions agree with TRBD2. This CDR3 contains 13 residues. Germline V gives CDR1 SGDLS, CDR2 YYNGEE. J gave up 7 bases and V 4 bases, and 4 bases lay outside the gene matches. As DNA, the CDR3 is TGTGCCAGCAGCCCCGGACTAGCGGGTGAGCAGTACGTC. Translation gives CASSPGLAGEQYV.

The V and J genes are TRBV9 and TRBJ2-7; 7 bases line up with TRBD2. Germline V lookup: CDR1 SGDLS, CDR2 YYNGEE. Trimming cost V 3 bases and J 2 bases; bases outside gene matches: 5. The CDR3 is 14 amino acids. The CDR3 sequence: CASSDSGTAYEQYF. The CDR3 DNA reads TGTGCCAGCAGCGACAGCGGGACCGCCTACGAGCAGTACTTC.

CDR3 nucleotides: TGTGCCAGCAGCTTACTGGGGGACACCGAGACGGGCGGGGTGAACACCGGGGAGCTGTTTTTT. It translates to CASSLLGDTETGGVNTGELFF. V is TRBV7-3 and J is TRBJ2-2; either TRBD1 or TRBD2 may fit D (6 bases each). Trimming removed 2 bases at V and 1 base at J, with 26 bases between. Germline values: CDR1 SGHTA, CDR2 FQGTGA. The CDR3 runs to 21 residues.

The J gene is TRBJ2-3, the V gene TRBV9, with TRBD2 as a possible D gene (7 bases). The CDR3 length is 17 residues. The germline gives CDR1 SGDLS, CDR2 YYNGEE. The V and J ends lost 4 bases and 6 bases respectively, with 24 bases between them. The CDR3: CASSPQVAGAGMDTQYF. CDR3 DNA sequence: TGTGCCAGCAGCCCTCAGGTTGCGGGGGCGGGGATGGATACGCAGTATTTT.

The V and J genes are TRBV9 and TRBJ1-1, with TRBD1 identical over 11 bases. The CDR3 loop spans 18 amino acids. Trimming took 3 bases from V and 0 from J; bases not matched to a gene: 10. Germline V gene data show CDR1 as SGDLS and CDR2 as YYNGEE. The CDR3 sequence is CASSAGTGGLNMNTEAFF. Here the CDR3 DNA reads TGTGCCAGCAGCGCCGGGACAGGGGGTCTGAACATGAACACTGAAGCTTTCTTT.

The chain recombines TRBV7-8 with TRBJ2-1, with D unresolved. The CDR3 consists of 14 residues. Germline-derived CDR1 and CDR2 are SGHVS and FQNEAQ. Trimming left V 0 bases short and J 5 bases short, with 8 bases between. CDR3 bases: TGTGCCAGCAGCTTAGCCCCCCTGCACAATGAGCAGTTCTTC. Protein: CASSLAPLHNEQFF.

The rearrangement uses TRBV2 and TRBJ1-1; D gene uncertain. Between the trimmed V and J ends, which lost 5 bases and 2 bases, there was a span of 12 bases. CDR1 SNHLY and CDR2 FYNNEI come from the germline V gene. The CDR3 has 14 amino acids. Here the CDR3 reads CASSPYLTNTEAFF. The DNA of the CDR3 is TGTGCCAGCAGTCCCTACCTTACCAACACTGAAGCTTTCTTT.

The chain employs TRBV6-1 and TRBJ1-1; D remains unclear. Trimming cost V 3 bases and J 2 bases, with 10 bases left between them. This CDR3 region has 14 residues. Germline V CDR1 and CDR2: MNHNS, SASEGT. CDR3 nucleotide sequence: TGTGCCAGCAGTGACCCTAACGTAAACACTGAAGCTTTCTTT. This sequence encodes CASSDPNVNTEAFF.

The rearrangement uses TRBV7-9 and TRBJ2-1; D not certain. This CDR3 has 14 residues. The germline V gene has CDR1 SEHNR and CDR2 FQNEAQ (reference sequence). Between the trimmed V and J ends, which lost 1 base and 4 bases, there was a span of 8 bases. CDR3 amino acids: CASSLDSDYNEQFF. The CDR3, as DNA: TGTGCCAGCAGCTTAGACTCAGATTACAATGAGCAGTTCTTC.

The rearrangement joins TRBV9 to TRBJ2-5, with a weak D call TRBD1 (5 bases). Germline V gene lookup returns CDR1 SGDLS and CDR2 YYNGEE. This CDR3 contains 12 residues. With 5 bases removed from V and 5 bases from J, the gap between germline ends came to 10 bases. Here the CDR3 DNA reads TGTGCCAGCAGTGACAGATCGGAGACCCAGTACTTC. Amino acids: CASSDRSETQYF.

This chain joins TRBV27 and TRBJ1-2; TRBD1 is a possible D gene (5 bases). The ends were cut back, 4 bases at V and 7 bases at J, with 10 bases in the middle. CDR3 length: 12 amino acids. Germline V gene data show CDR1 as MNHEY and CDR2 as SMNVEV (reference sequence). The DNA of the CDR3 is TGTGCCAGCAGTTCAGGGAATATTGGCTACACCTTC. This codes for CASSSGNIGYTF.

This clone was detected only once. V gene TRBV7-2 combines with J gene TRBJ1-2; D not certain. This CDR3 comprises 14 residues. V was shortened by 0 bases and J by 2 bases, with 7 bases between the two germline ends. The germline V gene has CDR1 SGHTA and CDR2 FQGNSA. CDR3 nucleotide sequence: TGTGCCAGCAGCTTAGCGCCCAAGAACTATGGCTACACCTTC. This sequence encodes CASSLAPKNYGYTF. The complete variable domain, with remaining parts taken from reference TRBV7-2 and TRBJ1-2, reads GAGVSQSPSNKVTEKGKDVELRCDPISGHTALYWYRQSLGQGLEFLIYFQGNSAPDKSGLPSDRFSAERTGGSVSTLTIQRTQQEDSAVYLCASSLAPKNYGYTFGSGTRLTVV.

This clone is a singleton in its sample. The V and J genes are TRBV19 and TRBJ1-2; 8 bases are a match to TRBD1. V shed 1 base and J 8 bases; nucleotides not matched to a gene: 3. The germline V gene encodes CDR1 LNHDA and CDR2 SQIVND (reference sequence). The CDR3 sequence is 13 residues long. The chain's CDR3 is CASSIGTGQGYTF. Here the CDR3 DNA reads TGTGCCAGTAGTATAGGGACAGGGCAAGGCTACACCTTC.